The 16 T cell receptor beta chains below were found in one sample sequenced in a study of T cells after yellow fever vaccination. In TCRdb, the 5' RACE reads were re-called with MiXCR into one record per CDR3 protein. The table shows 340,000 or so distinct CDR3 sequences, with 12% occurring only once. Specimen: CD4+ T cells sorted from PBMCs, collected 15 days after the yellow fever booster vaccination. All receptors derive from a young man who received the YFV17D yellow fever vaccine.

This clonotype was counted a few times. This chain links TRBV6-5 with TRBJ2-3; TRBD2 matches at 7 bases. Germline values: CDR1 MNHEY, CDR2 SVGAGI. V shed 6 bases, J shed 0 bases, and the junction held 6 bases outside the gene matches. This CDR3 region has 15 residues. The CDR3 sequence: CASRTRGDSTDTQYF. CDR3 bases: TGTGCCAGCAGAACACGGGGGGACAGCACAGATACGCAGTATTTT.

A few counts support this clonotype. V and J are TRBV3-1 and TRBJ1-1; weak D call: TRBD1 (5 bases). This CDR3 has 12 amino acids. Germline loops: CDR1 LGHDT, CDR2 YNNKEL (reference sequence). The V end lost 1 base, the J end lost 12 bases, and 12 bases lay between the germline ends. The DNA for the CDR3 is TGTGCCAGCAGCCAAGGGGACCGGAACCCTTTCTTT. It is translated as CASSQGDRNPFF.

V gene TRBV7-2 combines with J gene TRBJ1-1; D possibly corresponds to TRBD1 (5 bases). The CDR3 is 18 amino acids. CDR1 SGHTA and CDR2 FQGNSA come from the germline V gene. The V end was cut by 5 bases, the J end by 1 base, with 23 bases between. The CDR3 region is CASSPMFGTGTGNTEAFF. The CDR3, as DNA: TGTGCCAGCAGCCCCATGTTTGGGACCGGGACGGGGAACACTGAAGCTTTCTTT.

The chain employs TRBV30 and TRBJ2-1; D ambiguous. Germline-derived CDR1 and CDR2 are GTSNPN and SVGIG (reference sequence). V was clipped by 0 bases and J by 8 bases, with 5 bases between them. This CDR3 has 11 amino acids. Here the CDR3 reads CAWSVGYEQFF. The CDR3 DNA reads TGTGCCTGGAGTGTCGGGTATGAGCAGTTCTTC.

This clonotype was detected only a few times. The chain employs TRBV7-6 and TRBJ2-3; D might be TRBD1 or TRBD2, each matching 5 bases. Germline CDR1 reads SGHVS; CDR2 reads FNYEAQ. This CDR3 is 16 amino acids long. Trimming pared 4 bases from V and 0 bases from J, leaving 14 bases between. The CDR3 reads CASSYPPGTSTDTQYF. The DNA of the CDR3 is TGTGCCAGCAGCTACCCACCAGGGACGAGCACAGATACGCAGTATTTT.

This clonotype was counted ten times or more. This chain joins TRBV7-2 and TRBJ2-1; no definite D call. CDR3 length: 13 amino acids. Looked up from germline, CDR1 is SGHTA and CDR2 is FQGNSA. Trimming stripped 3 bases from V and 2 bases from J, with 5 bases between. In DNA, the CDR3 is TGTGCCAGCAGCTTGCATCCCTACAATGAGCAGTTCTTC. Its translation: CASSLHPYNEQFF.

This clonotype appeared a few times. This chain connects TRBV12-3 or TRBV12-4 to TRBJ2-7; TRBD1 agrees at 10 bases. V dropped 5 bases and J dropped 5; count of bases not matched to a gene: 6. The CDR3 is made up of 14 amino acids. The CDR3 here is CASSIRTGGHEQYF. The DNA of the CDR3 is TGTGCCAGCAGTATAAGGACAGGGGGACACGAGCAGTACTTC.

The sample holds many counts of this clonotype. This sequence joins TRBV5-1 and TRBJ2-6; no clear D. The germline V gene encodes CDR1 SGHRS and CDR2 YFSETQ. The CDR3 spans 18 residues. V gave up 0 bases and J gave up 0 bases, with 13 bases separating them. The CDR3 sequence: CASSLGPVINSGANVLTF. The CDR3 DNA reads TGCGCCAGCAGCTTGGGTCCAGTTATCAACTCTGGGGCCAACGTCCTGACTTTC.

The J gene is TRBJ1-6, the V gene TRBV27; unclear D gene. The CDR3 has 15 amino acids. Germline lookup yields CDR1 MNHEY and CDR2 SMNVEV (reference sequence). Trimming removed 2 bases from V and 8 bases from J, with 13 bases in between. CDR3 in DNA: TGTGCCAGCAGTTTAGGGAGAATTGGTTATTCACCCCTCCACTTT. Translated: CASSLGRIGYSPLHF.

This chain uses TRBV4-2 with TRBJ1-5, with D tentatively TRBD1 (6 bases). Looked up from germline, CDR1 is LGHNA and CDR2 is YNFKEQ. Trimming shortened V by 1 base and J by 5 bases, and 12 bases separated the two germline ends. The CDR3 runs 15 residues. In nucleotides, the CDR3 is TGTGCCAGCAGCCAAGGGGGGCAGGGCCATCAGCCCCAGCATTTT. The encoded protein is CASSQGGQGHQPQHF.

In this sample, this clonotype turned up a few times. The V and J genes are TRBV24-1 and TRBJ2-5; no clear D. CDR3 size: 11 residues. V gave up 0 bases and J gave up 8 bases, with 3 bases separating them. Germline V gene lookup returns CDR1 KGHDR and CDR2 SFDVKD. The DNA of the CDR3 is TGTGCCACCAGTGATTTGGACACCCAGTACTTC. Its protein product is CATSDLDTQYF.

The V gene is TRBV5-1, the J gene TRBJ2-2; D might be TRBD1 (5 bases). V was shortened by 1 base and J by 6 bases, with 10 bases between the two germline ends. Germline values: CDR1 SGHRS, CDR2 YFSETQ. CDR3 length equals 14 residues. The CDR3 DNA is TGCGCCAGCAGCTTGACAGGATTCGCCGGGGAGCTGTTTTTT. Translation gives CASSLTGFAGELFF.

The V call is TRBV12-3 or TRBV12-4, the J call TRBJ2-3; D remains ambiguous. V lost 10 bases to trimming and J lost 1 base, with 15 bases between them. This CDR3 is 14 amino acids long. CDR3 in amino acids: CATSRLQGTDTQYF. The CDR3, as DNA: TGTGCCACCAGCCGACTCCAGGGCACAGATACGCAGTATTTT.

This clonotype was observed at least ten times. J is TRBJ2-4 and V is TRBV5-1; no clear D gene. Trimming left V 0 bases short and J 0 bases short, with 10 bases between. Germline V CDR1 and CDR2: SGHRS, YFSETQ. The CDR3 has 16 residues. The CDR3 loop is CASSLGNSVAKNIQYF. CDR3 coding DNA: TGCGCCAGCAGCTTGGGTAACAGCGTAGCCAAAAACATTCAGTACTTC.

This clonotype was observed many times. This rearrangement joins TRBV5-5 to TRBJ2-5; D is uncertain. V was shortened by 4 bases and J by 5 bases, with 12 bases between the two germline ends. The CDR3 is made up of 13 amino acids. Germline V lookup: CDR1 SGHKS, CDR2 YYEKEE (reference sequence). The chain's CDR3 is CASSPDGQETQYF. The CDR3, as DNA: TGTGCCAGCAGCCCGGACGGCCAGGAGACCCAGTACTTC.

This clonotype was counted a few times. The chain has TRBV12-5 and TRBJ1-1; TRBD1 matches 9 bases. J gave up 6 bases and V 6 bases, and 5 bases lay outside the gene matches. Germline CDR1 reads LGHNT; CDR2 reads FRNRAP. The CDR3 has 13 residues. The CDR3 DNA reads TGTGCTAGTGGCCCGGACAGGGGTGCTGAAGCTTTCTTT. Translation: CASGPDRGAEAFF.